Listed below are T cell receptor beta chains from one sample, sequenced in a study of glioma-infiltrating T cells. One entry per CDR3 protein results from TCRdb running MiXCR on the multiplex PCR reads. The sample includes some 180,000 distinct CDR3 sequences, 32% of them seen just once. Sequenced sample: glioma tissue, nonneoplastic brain tissue, or PBMCs (not recorded which). These receptors all come from a human donor with low-grade glioma or glioblastoma, undergoing nonglioma brain surgery, or in good health (not recorded which). Each CDR3 is given with its conserved first and last residue. A D gene is named only where the DNA matches it firmly. Clone size, where shown, is once, few, many, or a class for clones that have expanded.

V: TRBV7-2
D: TRBD1
size: many
J: TRBJ1-6
CDR3: CASRRSGGGNSPLHF
DNA: TGTGCCAGCAGGCGCTCAGGGGGCGGTAATTCACCCCTCCACTTT

V: TRBV20-1
D: TRBD2
size: many
J: TRBJ2-5
CDR3: CSASQREGRETQYF
DNA: TGCAGTGCTAGCCAGCGGGAGGGCCGGGAGACCCAGTACTTC

V: TRBV18
D: NA
size: many
J: TRBJ1-2
CDR3: CASSPREGANYGYTF
DNA: TGTGCCAGCTCACCACGTGAGGGAGCTAACTATGGCTACACCTTC

V: TRBV27
D: NA
size: many
J: TRBJ1-5
CDR3: CASGLTGPWNNQPQHF
DNA: TGTGCCAGCGGCTTGACAGGCCCATGGAACAATCAGCCCCAGCATTTT

V: TRBV10-3
D: NA
size: NA
J: TRBJ2-1
CDR3: CAISELGEDGNEQFF
DNA: TGTGCCATCAGTGAGTTGGGAGAGGATGGAAATGAGCAGTTCTTC

V: TRBV25-1
D: TRBD1
size: many
J: TRBJ2-3
CDR3: CASSPTLDRVPDTQYF
DNA: TGTGCCAGCAGCCCTACCCTGGACAGGGTTCCAGATACGCAGTATTTT

V: TRBV7-2
D: TRBD2
size: many
J: TRBJ2-1
CDR3: CASSLAGTSINEQFF
DNA: TGTGCCAGCAGCTTAGCCGGGACTAGCATCAATGAGCAGTTCTTC

V: TRBV5-1
D: NA
size: many
J: TRBJ2-3
CDR3: CASSLIQGPTDTQYF
DNA: TGCGCCAGCAGCTTGATACAGGGCCCCACAGATACGCAGTATTTT

V: TRBV4-1
D: NA
size: many
J: TRBJ1-2
CDR3: CASSLPASYGYTF
DNA: TGCGCCAGCAGCCTACCCGCCTCCTATGGCTACACCTTC

V: TRBV6-2/TRBV6-3
D: NA
size: many
J: TRBJ2-3
CDR3: CASSSWTGVTDTQYF
DNA: TGTGCCAGCAGTTCCTGGACGGGAGTCACAGATACGCAGTATTTT

V: TRBV7-3
D: NA
size: many
J: TRBJ1-1
CDR3: CASSSRTANTEAFF
DNA: TGTGCCAGCAGCTCGCGGACAGCGAACACTGAAGCTTTCTTT

V: TRBV12-3/TRBV12-4
D: NA
size: many
J: TRBJ2-3
CDR3: CASSLGRAADTQYF
DNA: TGTGCCAGCAGTTTAGGCAGGGCCGCAGATACGCAGTATTTT

V: TRBV3-1
D: NA
size: NA
J: TRBJ2-1
CDR3: CASSQYKRRGSYNEQFF
DNA: TGTGCCAGCAGCCAATATAAGCGGAGGGGCTCCTACAATGAGCAGTTCTTC

V: TRBV28
D: NA
size: many
J: TRBJ1-3
CDR3: CASGDTRNTIYF
DNA: TGTGCTTCCGGGGACACGAGAAACACCATATATTTT

V: TRBV7-2
D: TRBD2
size: many
J: TRBJ2-3
CDR3: CASSNGLAGTDTQYF
DNA: TGTGCCAGCAGCAATGGACTAGCGGGCACAGATACGCAGTATTTT

V: TRBV20-1
D: TRBD1
size: many
J: TRBJ1-1
CDR3: CSATARQGASNTEAFF
DNA: TGCAGTGCTACGGCGCGACAGGGGGCCTCGAACACTGAAGCTTTCTTT

V: TRBV5-1
D: NA
size: NA
J: TRBJ2-7
CDR3: CASSWGANRYNEQYF
DNA: TGCGCCAGCAGCTGGGGGGCCAACAGGTACAACGAGCAGTACTTC

V: TRBV27
D: TRBD2
size: once
J: TRBJ2-1
CDR3: CASSSTPRTSGIGAEWGYEQFF
DNA: TGTGCCAGCAGTTCAACGCCGAGGACTAGCGGGATCGGAGCGGAGTGGGGCTATGAGCAGTTCTTC

V: TRBV27
D: TRBD2
size: many
J: TRBJ2-1
CDR3: CASRTTNLISGRGYNEQFF
DNA: TGTGCCAGCAGAACGACGAACTTAATTAGCGGGAGGGGTTACAATGAGCAGTTCTTC

V: TRBV20-1
D: NA
size: once
J: TRBJ2-7
CDR3: CSATDQDDEQYF
DNA: TGCAGTGCTACTGACCAGGACGATGAGCAGTACTTC

V: TRBV20-1
D: TRBD2
size: many
J: TRBJ2-3
CDR3: CSARGTSGTDTQYF
DNA: TGCAGTGCTAGAGGGACTAGCGGCACAGATACGCAGTATTTT

V: TRBV25-1
D: TRBD1
size: NA
J: TRBJ1-1
CDR3: CASSEPAGGGEAFF
DNA: TGTGCCAGCAGTGAACCGGCAGGGGGCGGTGAAGCCTTCTTT

V: TRBV5-4
D: NA
size: few
J: TRBJ2-2
CDR3: CASSLAGLNTGELFF
DNA: TGTGCCAGCAGCTTGGCTGGGCTTAACACCGGGGAGCTGTTTTTT

V: TRBV5-5
D: NA
size: few
J: TRBJ1-6
CDR3: CASSLLVGSPLHF
DNA: TGTGCCAGCAGCTTATTAGTGGGATCACCCCTCCACTTT

V: TRBV6-1
D: NA
size: many
J: TRBJ1-1
CDR3: CASSTPNTEAFF
DNA: TGTGCCAGCAGTACACCGAACACTGAAGCTTTCTTT

V: TRBV6-1
D: NA
size: many
J: TRBJ2-7
CDR3: CASSVPRRGTYEQYF
DNA: TGTGCCAGCAGTGTTCCGCGTAGGGGTACCTACGAGCAGTACTTC

V: TRBV7-9
D: TRBD1
size: many
J: TRBJ1-1
CDR3: CASSQYDRDAFF
DNA: TGTGCCAGCAGCCAATATGACAGGGACGCTTTCTTT

V: TRBV19
D: TRBD2
size: few
J: TRBJ2-7
CDR3: CASKKAGGFDEQYF
DNA: TGTGCCAGTAAGAAAGCGGGAGGGTTCGACGAGCAGTACTTC

V: TRBV7-9
D: TRBD2
size: many
J: TRBJ2-1
CDR3: CASNSGTIRDKFF
DNA: TGTGCCAGCAACAGCGGGACTATCCGGGATAAGTTCTTC

V: TRBV18
D: TRBD1
size: many
J: TRBJ2-7
CDR3: CASSPAVQGAIGEQYF
DNA: TGTGCCAGCTCACCTGCCGTGCAGGGGGCTATCGGGGAGCAGTACTTC

V: TRBV29-1
D: NA
size: NA
J: TRBJ2-1
CDR3: CSVGPEGSSYNEQFF
DNA: TGCAGCGTTGGCCCCGAGGGTAGCTCCTACAATGAGCAGTTCTTC

V: TRBV19
D: NA
size: NA
J: TRBJ1-3
CDR3: CASSPTGSSGNTIYF
DNA: TGTGCCAGTAGTCCGACAGGCAGCTCTGGAAACACCATATATTTT

V: TRBV12-3/TRBV12-4
D: TRBD1
size: many
J: TRBJ2-1
CDR3: CASSLVQGPYNEQFF
DNA: TGTGCCAGCAGTTTGGTACAGGGGCCGTACAATGAGCAGTTCTTC

V: TRBV5-1
D: TRBD2
size: NA
J: TRBJ2-1
CDR3: CASSRTSAKNNEQFF
DNA: TGCGCCAGCAGCCGGACTAGCGCCAAGAACAATGAGCAGTTCTTC

V: TRBV20-1
D: TRBD1
size: NA
J: TRBJ1-5
CDR3: CSASKRDRGGQPKHF
DNA: TGCAGTGCTAGCAAAAGGGACAGGGGTGGTCAGCCCAAGCATTTT

V: TRBV5-6
D: NA
size: many
J: TRBJ1-5
CDR3: CASSLAMDTDQPQHF
DNA: TGTGCCAGCAGCTTGGCCATGGACACAGATCAGCCCCAGCATTTT

V: TRBV19
D: NA
size: few
J: TRBJ2-5
CDR3: CASSTEGRYQETQYF
DNA: TGTGCCAGTAGTACAGAAGGACGGTACCAAGAGACCCAGTACTTC

V: TRBV20-1
D: NA
size: NA
J: TRBJ1-2
CDR3: CSASSLARIYGYTF
DNA: TGCAGTGCCAGCAGTTTGGCCAGGATCTATGGCTACACCTTC

V: TRBV5-4
D: TRBD1
size: once
J: TRBJ2-3
CDR3: CASTTTGATDTQYF
DNA: TGTGCCAGCACAACGACAGGGGCCACAGATACGCAGTATTTT

V: TRBV6-2/TRBV6-3
D: TRBD2
size: many
J: TRBJ2-7
CDR3: CASKRGGSYEQYF
DNA: TGTGCCAGCAAAAGGGGAGGGTCCTACGAGCAGTACTTC

V: TRBV20-1
D: NA
size: many
J: TRBJ2-3
CDR3: CSARAGGAGTDTQYF
DNA: TGCAGTGCTCGAGCCGGCGGAGCAGGCACAGATACGCAGTATTTT

V: TRBV19
D: TRBD1
size: many
J: TRBJ1-2
CDR3: CASSITAGTVVYGYTF
DNA: TGTGCCAGTAGTATAACGGCCGGGACAGTCGTCTATGGCTACACCTTC

V: TRBV19
D: TRBD2
size: many
J: TRBJ2-1
CDR3: CASWTSGRPNEQFF
DNA: TGTGCCAGCTGGACTAGCGGGAGACCCAATGAGCAGTTCTTC

V: TRBV27
D: NA
size: NA
J: TRBJ2-7
CDR3: CASSFVSVNYEQYF
DNA: TGTGCCAGCAGTTTTGTATCCGTGAACTACGAGCAGTACTTC

V: TRBV5-4
D: NA
size: many
J: TRBJ1-1
CDR3: CASSFGGRYTEAFF
DNA: TGTGCCAGCAGCTTTGGGGGTCGGTACACTGAAGCTTTCTTT

V: TRBV4-2
D: TRBD1
size: NA
J: TRBJ2-1
CDR3: CASSQAATGDEQFF
DNA: TGTGCCAGCAGCCAAGCAGCAACAGGGGATGAGCAGTTCTTC

V: TRBV6-6
D: NA
size: many
J: TRBJ2-7
CDR3: CASSYSGGVYEQYF
DNA: TGTGCCAGCAGTTACTCGGGGGGAGTCTACGAGCAGTACTTC

V: TRBV30
D: TRBD1
size: NA
J: TRBJ1-1
CDR3: CAWSEGQGGTEAFF
DNA: TGTGCCTGGAGTGAAGGACAGGGCGGCACTGAAGCTTTCTTT

V: TRBV20-1
D: NA
size: NA
J: TRBJ2-5
CDR3: CSAFQLGVGETQYF
DNA: TGCAGTGCTTTCCAACTAGGGGTTGGAGAGACCCAGTACTTC

V: TRBV6-1
D: TRBD1
size: many
J: TRBJ1-5
CDR3: CASRKTGRNQPQHF
DNA: TGTGCCAGCCGGAAGACAGGGCGAAATCAGCCCCAGCATTTT

V: TRBV28
D: NA
size: many
J: TRBJ1-3
CDR3: CASSSPSDINTIYF
DNA: TGTGCCAGCAGTTCCCCCTCAGACATCAACACCATATATTTT

V: TRBV18
D: NA
size: many
J: TRBJ2-7
CDR3: CASSLQGMTYEQYF
DNA: TGTGCCAGCTCACTACAGGGAATGACCTACGAGCAGTACTTC

V: TRBV12-3/TRBV12-4
D: NA
size: NA
J: TRBJ2-7
CDR3: CASLGGRGQYF
DNA: TGTGCCAGCCTCGGGGGCCGGGGGCAGTACTTC

V: TRBV19
D: NA
size: NA
J: TRBJ1-1
CDR3: CTSSGQTALNTEAFF
DNA: TGTACCAGTAGTGGTCAGACAGCTCTGAACACTGAAGCTTTCTTT